The rows below give T cell receptor beta chains drawn from one sample of a study of blood T cell repertoires in COVID-19. The method was immunoSEQ multiplex PCR; TCRdb's version includes in-frame clones alone and lacks a portion of them. The sample contains hundreds of thousands of clones, 75% to 85% of which appear only once. The sample was PBMCs or T cells enriched from blood (not recorded which). These TCRs come from a woman aged 45-59 years with acute COVID-19. Both conserved end residues are part of each CDR3. A D gene is named only where the DNA matches it firmly. Expanded clones get a size class; other rows say once, few or many, or leave the size out.

D gene: TRBD1; J gene: TRBJ1-4; clone size: NA; V gene: TRBV6-5; CDR3 protein: CASRQGAGELFF; CDR3 DNA: TGTGCCAGCAGACAGGGGGCGGGGGAACTGTTTTTT
D gene: NA; J gene: TRBJ2-5; clone size: NA; V gene: TRBV7-8; CDR3 protein: CASSPATGPQETQYF; CDR3 DNA: TGTGCCAGCAGCCCCGCGACAGGCCCCCAAGAGACCCAGTACTTC
D gene: NA; J gene: TRBJ1-1; clone size: few; V gene: TRBV5-1; CDR3 protein: CASSYGGSRSEAFF; CDR3 DNA: TGCGCCAGCAGCTACGGGGGATCTAGAAGTGAAGCTTTCTTT
D gene: NA; J gene: TRBJ1-1; clone size: NA; V gene: TRBV7-2; CDR3 protein: CASSLGENTEAFF; CDR3 DNA: TGTGCCAGCAGCTTAGGCGAGAACACTGAAGCTTTCTTT
D gene: NA; J gene: TRBJ2-3; clone size: once; V gene: TRBV6-1; CDR3 protein: CASSEVGASRTDTQYF; CDR3 DNA: TGTGCCAGCAGTGAAGTTGGGGCGAGCCGCACAGATACGCAGTATTTT
D gene: NA; J gene: TRBJ1-3; clone size: NA; V gene: TRBV11-2; CDR3 protein: CASSLAGTRGNTIYF; CDR3 DNA: TGTGCCAGCAGCTTAGCGGGAACGAGAGGAAACACCATATATTTT
D gene: TRBD2; J gene: TRBJ2-1; clone size: NA; V gene: TRBV19; CDR3 protein: CASSIPGLAWNEQFF; CDR3 DNA: TGTGCCAGTAGTATACCCGGACTAGCGTGGAATGAGCAGTTCTTC
D gene: NA; J gene: TRBJ2-1; clone size: NA; V gene: TRBV30; CDR3 protein: CAWTGRGGSSYNEQFF; CDR3 DNA: TGTGCCTGGACCGGAAGAGGTGGTTCCTCCTACAATGAGCAGTTCTTC
D gene: TRBD2; J gene: TRBJ2-1; clone size: NA; V gene: TRBV11-2; CDR3 protein: CASSSLSGVSYNEQFF; CDR3 DNA: TGTGCCAGCAGCTCCCTCAGCGGGGTCTCCTACAATGAGCAGTTCTTC
D gene: NA; J gene: TRBJ2-1; clone size: once; V gene: TRBV7-3; CDR3 protein: CASSLTLQVSVDEQFF; CDR3 DNA: TGTGCCAGCAGCTTAACGTTGCAGGTTTCTGTGGATGAGCAGTTCTTC
D gene: TRBD1; J gene: TRBJ1-2; clone size: NA; V gene: TRBV27; CDR3 protein: CASSLSGGRGYTF; CDR3 DNA: TGTGCCAGCAGTTTATCAGGGGGCCGCGGCTACACCTTC
D gene: NA; J gene: TRBJ1-4; clone size: once; V gene: TRBV5-8; CDR3 protein: CASSLGRVGRNEKLFF; CDR3 DNA: TGTGCCAGCAGCTTGGGCAGGGTCGGTCGTAATGAAAAACTGTTTTTT
D gene: TRBD1; J gene: TRBJ1-1; clone size: NA; V gene: TRBV18; CDR3 protein: CASSPSPGQEGENTEAFF; CDR3 DNA: TGTGCCAGCTCACCAAGCCCGGGACAGGAAGGAGAGAACACTGAAGCTTTCTTT
D gene: TRBD1; J gene: TRBJ1-2; clone size: NA; V gene: TRBV28; CDR3 protein: CASSFGDRGSYTF; CDR3 DNA: TGTGCCAGCAGTTTTGGGGACAGGGGCAGCTACACCTTC
D gene: NA; J gene: TRBJ2-3; clone size: NA; V gene: TRBV5-8; CDR3 protein: CASSLRRGSFSTDTQYF; CDR3 DNA: TGTGCCAGCAGCTTGCGTCGCGGATCATTTAGCACAGATACGCAGTATTTT
D gene: TRBD1; J gene: TRBJ2-3; clone size: NA; V gene: TRBV4-3; CDR3 protein: CASSQDGQGADTQYF; CDR3 DNA: TGCGCCAGCAGCCAAGACGGGCAGGGGGCGGATACGCAGTATTTT
D gene: NA; J gene: TRBJ1-1; clone size: few; V gene: TRBV7-9; CDR3 protein: CASSRDNMNTEAFF; CDR3 DNA: TGTGCCAGCAGCCGGGACAACATGAACACTGAAGCTTTCTTT
D gene: NA; J gene: TRBJ2-7; clone size: NA; V gene: TRBV7-8; CDR3 protein: CASSSLTGGDEQYF; CDR3 DNA: TGTGCCAGCAGCTCCTTGACAGGAGGAGACGAGCAGTACTTC
D gene: TRBD1; J gene: TRBJ2-2; clone size: NA; V gene: TRBV27; CDR3 protein: CASRGQGAGELFF; CDR3 DNA: TGTGCCAGCAGGGGACAGGGGGCCGGGGAGCTGTTTTTT